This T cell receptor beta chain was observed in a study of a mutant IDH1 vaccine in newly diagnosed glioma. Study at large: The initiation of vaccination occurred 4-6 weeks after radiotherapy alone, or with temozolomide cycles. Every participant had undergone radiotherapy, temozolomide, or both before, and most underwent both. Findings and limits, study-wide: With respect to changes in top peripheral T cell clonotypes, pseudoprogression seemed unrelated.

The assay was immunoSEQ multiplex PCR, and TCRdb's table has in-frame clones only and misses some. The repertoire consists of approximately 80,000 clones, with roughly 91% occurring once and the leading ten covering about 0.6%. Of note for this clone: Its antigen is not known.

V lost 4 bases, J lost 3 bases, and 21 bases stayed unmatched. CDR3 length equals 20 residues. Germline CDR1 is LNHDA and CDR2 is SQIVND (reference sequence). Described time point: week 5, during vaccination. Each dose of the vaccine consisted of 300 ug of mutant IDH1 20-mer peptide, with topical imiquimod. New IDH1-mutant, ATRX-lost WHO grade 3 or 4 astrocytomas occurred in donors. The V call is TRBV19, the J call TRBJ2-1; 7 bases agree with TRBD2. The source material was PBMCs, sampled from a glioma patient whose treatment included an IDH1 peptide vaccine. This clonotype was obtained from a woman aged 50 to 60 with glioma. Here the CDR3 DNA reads TGTGCCAGTAGTACTAACCGTTGGCGGGGGACTTCCTTTCTCTACAATGAGCAGTTCTTC. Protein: CASSTNRWRGTSFLYNEQFF.